This is a list of T cell receptor beta chains from one sample in a study of OX40 agonist ivuxolimab in advanced cancers. Some clones are missing from TCRdb's copy, which holds only in-frame ones; the method was immunoSEQ multiplex PCR. The data hold nearly 20,000 clones, with roughly nine tenths observed a single time. This specimen consisted of CD4+ or CD8+ T cells sorted from blood, obtained in a trial of the OX40 agonist ivuxolimab. These receptors were collected from an adult with an advanced solid tumor such as melanoma, head and neck, liver or kidney cancer. CDR3s include the opening cysteine and the closing phenylalanine or tryptophan. D genes are given only for firm matches. The size field is filled for only some rows; it gives once, few, many or a size class.

v_gene	d_gene	j_gene	abundance	CDR3nt	CDR3aa
TRBV15	-	TRBJ2-4	-	TGTGCCACCAGCAGAGCGGGACTAGCCAAAAACATTCAGTACTTC	CATSRAGLAKNIQYF
TRBV18	-	TRBJ1-2	-	TGTGCCAGCTCACCACGCCAGGCTAACTATGGCTACACCTTC	CASSPRQANYGYTF
TRBV9	TRBD1	TRBJ2-7	-	TGTGCCAGCAGCTCTACTACCGGGACAGGGGTCTACGAGCAGTACTTC	CASSSTTGTGVYEQYF
TRBV18	-	TRBJ1-3	-	TGTGCCAGCTCACCACGACGCGGGGGCCGAGGAGGAAACACCATATATTTT	CASSPRRGGRGGNTIYF
TRBV14	TRBD2	TRBJ2-7	-	TGTGCCAGCAGCCGAGGGAACCTCGGGACTACCCCCTACGAGCAGTACTTC	CASSRGNLGTTPYEQYF
TRBV7-3	-	TRBJ2-1	-	TGTGCCAGCAGCCTAGGAACACACAATGAGCAGTTCTTC	CASSLGTHNEQFF
TRBV2	TRBD1	TRBJ1-4	once	TGTGCCAGCACCCACGACAGGGCTGTAACTAATGAAAAACTGTTTTTT	CASTHDRAVTNEKLFF
TRBV6-4	-	TRBJ2-1	-	TGTGCCAGCAGTGACTCGACCCCCCGGGTGGAGCGGACCACGTACAATGAGCAGTTCTTC	CASSDSTPRVERTTYNEQFF
TRBV5-1	TRBD1	TRBJ2-3	-	TGCGCCAGCACCAAACCGGGACAGGGGGCGCGTGATACGCAGTATTTT	CASTKPGQGARDTQYF
TRBV2	TRBD1	TRBJ2-7	-	TGTGCCAGCAGATTAGACAGGGAACCCCACGAGCAGTACTTC	CASRLDREPHEQYF
TRBV9	-	TRBJ2-3	-	TGTGCCAGCAGCGTACTTGTGGGCCGGGACGGACAAAGCACAGATACGCAGTATTTT	CASSVLVGRDGQSTDTQYF
TRBV7-9	TRBD1	TRBJ2-7	-	TGTGCCAGCAGCTTAGCTCTCGACAGGGCGGGCTCCTACGAGCAGTACTTC	CASSLALDRAGSYEQYF
TRBV18	-	TRBJ1-2	-	TGTGCCAGCTCAAAAACCCGAGGAGGGGGTTCCTATGGCTACACCTTC	CASSKTRGGGSYGYTF
TRBV11-3	-	TRBJ2-3	-	TGTGCCAGCAGCTTAGGCCTCCCCGGGATGGATACGCAGTATTTT	CASSLGLPGMDTQYF
TRBV2	-	TRBJ1-3	-	TGTGCCAGCAGTGGGGAGCGGAGCTCTGGAAACACCATATATTTT	CASSGERSSGNTIYF
TRBV2	-	TRBJ1-5	-	TGTGCCAGCAGTGAGGGGGCCCTCAATCAGCCCCAGCATTTT	CASSEGALNQPQHF
TRBV19	TRBD2	TRBJ2-3	once	TGTGCCAGTAGCTCTGGGACTAGCGGGAGGTCTAGGGCCACAGATACGCAGTATTTT	CASSSGTSGRSRATDTQYF
TRBV29-1	TRBD1	TRBJ1-1	-	TGCAGCACCTGGGGACAGGGGGCTACTGAAGCTTTCTTT	CSTWGQGATEAFF
TRBV9	-	TRBJ2-1	-	TGTGCCAGCAGCGTAACCCCCCAGCTTGGGGGTAATGAGCAGTTCTTC	CASSVTPQLGGNEQFF
TRBV21-1	-	TRBJ2-1	-	TGTGCCAGCAGCATCCGGGACAGGGGGCACAATGAGCAGTTCTTC	CASSIRDRGHNEQFF
TRBV5-6	-	TRBJ1-1	-	TGTGCCAGCAGCCCTGGGGTGGGGACTGAAGCTTTCTTT	CASSPGVGTEAFF
TRBV9	TRBD2	TRBJ2-3	-	TGTGCCAGCAGCGTAGCTATGGGAGGGTCCACAGATACGCAGTATTTT	CASSVAMGGSTDTQYF
TRBV9	TRBD1	TRBJ2-1	-	TGTGCCAGCAGCGTAGCAGGGGGCCCCAATGAGCAGTTCTTC	CASSVAGGPNEQFF